The clone carrying this T cell receptor beta chain was detected a few times. The antigen is not known. This specimen comes from a study of T cell repertoires in cytomegalovirus infection. Study-wide background: From public TCR beta signatures came an indication of both CMV infection and matching HLA type. The study's findings and limits: Carriers of CMV plus the relevant HLA were identified by cumulative public TCR beta family frequency. HLA-C-restricted CMV-specific TCR beta clonotypes prevailed in the ex vivo response.

TCRdb itself ran the reads through MiXCR, one entry per CDR3 protein. Here the sample spans a few hundred thousand distinct CDR3 sequences, 22% being singletons. This TCR derives from a human donor in good health (CMV status not recorded). Some clones in this sample may be carry-over from other donors' samples. Sequenced: CD8+ T cells from PBMCs.

The CDR3 reads CASSYLAWANTEAFF. DNA of the CDR3: TGTGCCAGCAGCTACCTAGCTTGGGCCAACACTGAAGCTTTCTTT. The chain couples TRBV3-1 to TRBJ1-1; D remains unclear. V was pared by 5 bases and J by 2 bases, with 15 bases between. Germline values: CDR1 LGHDT, CDR2 YNNKEL (reference sequence). The CDR3 is made up of 15 amino acids.